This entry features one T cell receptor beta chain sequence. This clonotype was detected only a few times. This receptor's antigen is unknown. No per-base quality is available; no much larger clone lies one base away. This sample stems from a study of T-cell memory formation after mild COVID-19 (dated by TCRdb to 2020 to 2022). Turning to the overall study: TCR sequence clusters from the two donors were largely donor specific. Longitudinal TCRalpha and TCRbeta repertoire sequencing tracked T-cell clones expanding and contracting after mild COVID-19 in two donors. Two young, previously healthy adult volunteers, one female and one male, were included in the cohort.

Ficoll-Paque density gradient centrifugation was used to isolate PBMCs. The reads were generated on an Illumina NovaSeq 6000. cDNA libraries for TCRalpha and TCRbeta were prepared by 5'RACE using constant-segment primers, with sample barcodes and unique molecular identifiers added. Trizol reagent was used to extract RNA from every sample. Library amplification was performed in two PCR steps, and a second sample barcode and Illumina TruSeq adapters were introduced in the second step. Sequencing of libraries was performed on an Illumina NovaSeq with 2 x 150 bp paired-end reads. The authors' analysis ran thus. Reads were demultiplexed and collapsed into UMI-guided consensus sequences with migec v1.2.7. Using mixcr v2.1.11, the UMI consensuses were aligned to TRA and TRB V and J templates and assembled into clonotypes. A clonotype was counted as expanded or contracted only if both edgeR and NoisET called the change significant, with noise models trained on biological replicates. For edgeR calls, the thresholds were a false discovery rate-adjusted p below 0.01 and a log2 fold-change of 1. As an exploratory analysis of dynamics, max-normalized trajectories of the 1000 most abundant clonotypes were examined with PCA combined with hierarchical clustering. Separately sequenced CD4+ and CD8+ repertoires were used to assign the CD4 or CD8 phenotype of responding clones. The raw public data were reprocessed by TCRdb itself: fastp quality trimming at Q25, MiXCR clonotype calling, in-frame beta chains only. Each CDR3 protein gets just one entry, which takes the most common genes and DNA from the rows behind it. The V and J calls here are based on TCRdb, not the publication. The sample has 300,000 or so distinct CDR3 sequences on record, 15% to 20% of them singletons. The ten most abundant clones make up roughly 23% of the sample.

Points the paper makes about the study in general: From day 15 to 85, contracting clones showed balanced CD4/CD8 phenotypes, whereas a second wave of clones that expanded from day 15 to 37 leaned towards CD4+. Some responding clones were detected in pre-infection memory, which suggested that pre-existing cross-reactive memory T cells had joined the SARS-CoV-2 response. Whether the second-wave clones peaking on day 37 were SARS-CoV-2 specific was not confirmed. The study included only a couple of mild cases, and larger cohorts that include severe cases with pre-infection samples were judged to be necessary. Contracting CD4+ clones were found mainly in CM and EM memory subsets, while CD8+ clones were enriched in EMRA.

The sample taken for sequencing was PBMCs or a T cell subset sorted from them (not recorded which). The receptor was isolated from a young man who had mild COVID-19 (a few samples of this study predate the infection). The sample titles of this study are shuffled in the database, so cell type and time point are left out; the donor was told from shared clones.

The nucleotide sequence reads as follows: TGCGCCAGCAGACGAGGACAGGGCGACTCCTACGAGCAGTACTTC. Translated, this gives CASRRGQGDSYEQYF. In this chain, TRBV4-1 is recombined with TRBJ2-7; TRBD1 agrees with 8 junctional bases. The CDR3 holds 15 amino acids from the cysteine to the phenylalanine. Left in the record is the CDR3 DNA by itself, 45 bases read in frame from the first base. According to the germline V gene, CDR1 reads MGHRA and CDR2 reads YSYEKL. Relative to germline, V is missing 6 bases and J is missing 0 bases, with 7 bases of the junction outside any gene match.